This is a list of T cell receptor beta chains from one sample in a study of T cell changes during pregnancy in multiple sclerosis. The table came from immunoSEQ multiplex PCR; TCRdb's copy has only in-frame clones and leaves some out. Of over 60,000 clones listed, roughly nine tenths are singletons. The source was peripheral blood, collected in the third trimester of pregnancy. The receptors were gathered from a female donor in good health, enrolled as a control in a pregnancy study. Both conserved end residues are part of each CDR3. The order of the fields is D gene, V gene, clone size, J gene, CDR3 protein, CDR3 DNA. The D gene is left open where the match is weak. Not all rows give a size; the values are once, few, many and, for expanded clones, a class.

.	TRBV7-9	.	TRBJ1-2	CASSSEQGRVYGYTF	TGTGCCAGCAGTTCCGAACAGGGTCGGGTCTATGGCTACACCTTC
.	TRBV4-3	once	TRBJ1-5	CASSQDYSVRPQHF	TGCGCCAGCAGCCAAGACTATTCGGTGAGGCCCCAGCATTTT
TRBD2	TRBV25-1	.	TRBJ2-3	CASSEGPVGRGTDTQYF	TGTGCCAGCAGTGAAGGACCCGTGGGGCGGGGGACAGATACGCAGTATTTT
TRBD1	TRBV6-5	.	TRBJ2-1	CASSTGGLAVEQFF	TGTGCCAGCAGCACAGGGGGTTTGGCCGTTGAGCAGTTCTTC
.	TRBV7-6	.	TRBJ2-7	CASSLDRSGYEQYF	TGTGCCAGCAGCTTAGACCGCTCGGGGTACGAGCAGTACTTC
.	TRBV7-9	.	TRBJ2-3	CASSFQGADTQYF	TGTGCCAGCAGCTTTCAGGGTGCAGATACGCAGTATTTT
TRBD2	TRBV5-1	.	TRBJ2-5	CASSIGTSGGETQYF	TGCGCCAGCAGCATAGGGACTAGCGGGGGTGAGACCCAGTACTTC
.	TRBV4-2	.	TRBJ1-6	CASSQGPEGNSPLHF	TGTGCCAGCAGCCAAGGGCCGGAGGGGAATTCACCCCTCCACTTT
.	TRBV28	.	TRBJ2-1	CASIPLAVTYNEQFF	TGTGCCAGCATCCCATTGGCGGTTACCTACAATGAGCAGTTCTTC
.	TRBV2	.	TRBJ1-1	CARKQGGGNTEAFF	TGTGCCAGAAAGCAGGGAGGGGGGAACACTGAAGCTTTCTTT
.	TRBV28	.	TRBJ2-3	CASKLRRSTWPDTQYF	TGTGCCAGCAAATTGCGGCGCAGCACTTGGCCAGATACGCAGTATTTT
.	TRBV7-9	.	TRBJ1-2	CASSPTYGYTF	TGTGCCAGCAGCCCTACCTATGGCTACACCTTC
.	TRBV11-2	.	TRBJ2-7	CASSLIPSHGASYEQYF	TGTGCCAGCAGCTTAATCCCGTCACACGGAGCATCCTACGAGCAGTACTTC
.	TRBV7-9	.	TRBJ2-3	CASSKTEGYMQYF	TGTGCCAGCAGCAAAACGGAGGGGTATATGCAGTATTTT
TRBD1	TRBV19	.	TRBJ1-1	CASSPTGGTEAFF	TGTGCCAGTAGTCCGACAGGGGGCACTGAAGCTTTCTTT
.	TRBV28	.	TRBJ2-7	CASSFRGSGDEQYF	TGTGCCAGCAGTTTCAGAGGGAGTGGCGACGAGCAGTACTTC
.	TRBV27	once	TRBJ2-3	CASSFFQVGINTQYF	TGTGCCAGCAGTTTTTTCCAGGTAGGTATCAATACGCAGTATTTT